Listed below are T cell receptor beta chains from one sample, sequenced in a study of PD-1 blockade in classical Hodgkin lymphoma. Here immunoSEQ multiplex PCR was the method, and the copy in TCRdb shows in-frame clones only, minus some. The table records around 15,000 clones, 80% to 85% of them present only once. This material consisted of peripheral blood mononuclear cells (PBMCs), taken before the second cycle of nivolumab. These TCRs come from a human donor with classical Hodgkin lymphoma. The CDR3 runs from the conserved cysteine through the conserved F or W. D genes are given only for firm matches. The listing skips clone size in some rows; elsewhere it reads once, few, many or a size class.

clone_size j_call d_call v_call cdr3_aa cdr3_nt
- TRBJ1-5 - TRBV6-1 CASRKTSQPQHF TGTGCCAGCAGGAAAACCAGTCAGCCCCAGCATTTT
- TRBJ2-2 - TRBV10-3 CAISEQGRTGELFF TGTGCCATCAGTGAACAGGGGAGGACCGGGGAGCTGTTTTTT
- TRBJ1-1 - TRBV5-1 CASSIGGNTEAFF TGCGCCAGCAGCATCGGAGGGAACACTGAAGCTTTCTTT
once TRBJ1-3 - TRBV6-5 CASSYSAKGFEVTIYF TGTGCCAGCAGTTACTCGGCAAAGGGGTTTGAGGTCACCATATATTTT
- TRBJ1-2 - TRBV19 CASSNREMDGYTF TGTGCCAGTAGTAACAGGGAGATGGATGGCTACACCTTC
- TRBJ2-6 - TRBV6-1 CASTAEGSGANVLTF TGTGCCAGCACCGCGGAGGGCTCTGGGGCCAACGTCCTGACTTTC
- TRBJ2-1 - TRBV6-5 CASSVLLSYNEQFF TGTGCCAGCAGTGTACTGCTATCCTACAATGAGCAGTTCTTC
- TRBJ2-7 TRBD2 TRBV2 CASSGTSGGALDEQYF TGTGCCAGCAGTGGCACTAGCGGGGGGGCCTTGGACGAGCAGTACTTC
- TRBJ2-3 TRBD2 TRBV9 CASSVMTSGGADTQYF TGTGCCAGCAGCGTTATGACTAGCGGGGGGGCAGATACGCAGTATTTT
- TRBJ1-2 - TRBV19 CASSPSGVDLYGYTF TGTGCCAGTAGTCCCTCTGGGGTAGATCTCTATGGCTACACCTTC
- TRBJ2-4 - TRBV19 CASSMPQHEGNIQYF TGTGCCAGTAGTATGCCCCAACACGAAGGAAACATTCAGTACTTC
once TRBJ1-1 - TRBV7-9 CASSIGGGDMNTEAFF TGTGCCAGCAGCATAGGAGGCGGGGATATGAACACTGAAGCTTTCTTT
medium-sized TRBJ2-1 TRBD2 TRBV29-1 CSVEEGTSGSNEQFF TGCAGCGTTGAAGAGGGGACTAGCGGGAGCAATGAGCAGTTCTTC
- TRBJ1-1 - TRBV7-9 CASSLQGLNTEAFF TGTGCCAGCAGCTTGCAAGGATTAAACACTGAAGCTTTCTTT
- TRBJ2-2 TRBD2 TRBV5-4 CASSLGPAGQNGELFF TGTGCCAGCAGCTTGGGTCCAGCGGGGCAAAACGGGGAGCTGTTTTTT
- TRBJ2-7 TRBD1 TRBV6-1 CASSAITTGINYEQYF TGTGCCAGCAGTGCAATTACGACAGGGATAAACTACGAGCAGTACTTC
- TRBJ1-5 TRBD1 TRBV10-3 CAISETKGQGDSSNQPQHF TGTGCCATCAGTGAAACTAAGGGACAGGGCGATTCTAGCAATCAGCCCCAGCATTTT
- TRBJ2-7 - TRBV5-1 CASGTSYEQYF TGCGCCAGCGGGACATCTTACGAGCAGTACTTC
- TRBJ1-1 - TRBV6-6 CASSSQVIPRDGSAFF TGTGCCAGCAGTTCCCAAGTCATTCCCCGGGACGGGAGTGCTTTCTTT
- TRBJ2-7 - TRBV19 CASSIMGGTYYEQYF TGTGCCAGTAGTATCATGGGAGGAACCTACTACGAGCAGTACTTC
large TRBJ2-1 - TRBV11-3 CASSLTPYSYNEQFF TGTGCCAGCAGCTTGACGCCCTACTCCTACAATGAGCAGTTCTTC
- TRBJ2-3 TRBD2 TRBV5-4 CASSSSGGGGAGDTQYF TGTGCCAGCAGCAGCTCCGGCGGCGGGGGGGCCGGAGATACGCAGTATTTT
- TRBJ2-7 - TRBV30 CAWRRVYEQYF TGTGCCTGGAGGCGGGTCTACGAGCAGTACTTC
- TRBJ2-1 - TRBV5-6 CASSWDRRNEQFF TGTGCCAGCAGCTGGGATCGGAGGAATGAGCAGTTCTTC
- TRBJ1-4 - TRBV29-1 CSFATNEKLFF TGCAGCTTTGCAACTAATGAAAAACTGTTTTTT
- TRBJ2-7 - TRBV10-1 CASRPGPGPEQYF TGCGCCAGCAGACCGGGCCCTGGTCCCGAGCAGTACTTC
- TRBJ2-7 TRBD1 TRBV5-1 CASSYEGAAGWGLREQYF TGCGCCAGCAGCTACGAGGGGGCGGCAGGGTGGGGTCTCCGCGAGCAGTACTTC
- TRBJ1-5 - TRBV27 CASSLMFQPNQPQHF TGTGCCAGCAGTTTAATGTTCCAACCTAATCAGCCCCAGCATTTT
- TRBJ1-3 TRBD1 TRBV5-1 CASSSTGVGVGDTIYF TGCGCCAGCAGCTCCACAGGGGTTGGTGTAGGAGACACCATATATTTT
- TRBJ2-7 - TRBV6-6 CASGTPSYEQYF TGTGCCTCCGGGACACCATCCTACGAGCAGTACTTC
- TRBJ2-7 - TRBV6-1 CASSETGRYEQYF TGTGCCAGCAGTGAGACAGGGAGGTACGAGCAGTACTTC
- TRBJ2-1 - TRBV11-2 CASSRPNEQFF TGTGCCAGCAGCCGTCCCAATGAGCAGTTCTTC
once TRBJ2-7 - TRBV20-1 CSARNGLGQYF TGCAGTGCTAGAAACGGGCTCGGGCAGTACTTC
once TRBJ2-1 - TRBV7-8 CASRVEGLLILEQFF TGTGCCAGCCGCGTTGAGGGACTCCTGATTTTAGAGCAGTTCTTC
- TRBJ1-2 - TRBV6-1 CASSGMGRNYGYTF TGTGCCAGCAGTGGCATGGGGCGCAACTATGGCTACACCTTC
once TRBJ2-7 TRBD2 TRBV6-4 CASSDSFGTSGREQYF TGTGCCAGCAGTGACTCCTTCGGGACTAGCGGGAGGGAGCAGTACTTC
- TRBJ1-4 TRBD1 TRBV7-7 CASSPTGATNEKLFF TGTGCCAGCAGCCCCACAGGGGCAACTAATGAAAAACTGTTTTTT